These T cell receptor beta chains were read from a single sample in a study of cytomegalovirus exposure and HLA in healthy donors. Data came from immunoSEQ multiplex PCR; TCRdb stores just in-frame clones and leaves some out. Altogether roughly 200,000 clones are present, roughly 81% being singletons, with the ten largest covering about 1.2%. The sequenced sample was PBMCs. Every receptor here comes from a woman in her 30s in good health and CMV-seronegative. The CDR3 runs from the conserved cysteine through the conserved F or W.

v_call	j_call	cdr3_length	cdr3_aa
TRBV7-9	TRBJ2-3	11	CASSLSDTQYF
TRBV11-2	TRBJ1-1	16	CASSLARLRSNTEAFF
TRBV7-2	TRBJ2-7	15	CASSGSGRAYYEQYF
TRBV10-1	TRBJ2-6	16	CASSDQATGVGNVLTF
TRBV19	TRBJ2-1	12	CASTTSYNEQFF
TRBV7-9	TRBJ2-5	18	CASSLVTSGRPEQETQYF
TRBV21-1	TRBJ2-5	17	CASSNQPLASGKETQYF
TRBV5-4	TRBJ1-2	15	CASSLGGQGAGGYTF
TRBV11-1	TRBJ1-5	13	CASSLDTGSPQHF
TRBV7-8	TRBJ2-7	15	CASSYPGQGFYEQYF
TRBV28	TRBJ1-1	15	CASSFGDTLNTEAFF
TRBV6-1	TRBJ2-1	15	CASRLSGRASNEQFF
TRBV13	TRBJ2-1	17	CASRSKTPSGKVYEQFF
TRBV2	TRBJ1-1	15	CASSLLQGANTEAFF
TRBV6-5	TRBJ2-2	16	CASSYSRGKPGGELFF
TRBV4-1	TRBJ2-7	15	CASSQPDRAKYEQYF
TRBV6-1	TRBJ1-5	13	CASSATGGQPQHF
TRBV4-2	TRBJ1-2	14	CASSPGQGGYGYTF
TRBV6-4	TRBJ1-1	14	CASSDRLWSTEAFF
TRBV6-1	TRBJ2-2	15	CASSVRQGGTGELFF
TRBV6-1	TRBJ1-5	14	CASSLTGFGQPQHF
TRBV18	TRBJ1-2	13	CASSPGQGESYTF
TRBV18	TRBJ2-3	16	CASSPQAGGVTDTQYF
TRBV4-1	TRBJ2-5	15	CASSQTTGMGETQYF
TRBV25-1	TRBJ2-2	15	CASSLAGGNTGELFF
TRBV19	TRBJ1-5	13	CASSIVSTQPQHF
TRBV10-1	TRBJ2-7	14	CASSEGTGIYEQYF
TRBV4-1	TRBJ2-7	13	CASSQDAGYEQYF
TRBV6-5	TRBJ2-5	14	CASSYSQTGETQYF
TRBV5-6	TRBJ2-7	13	CASRSGVLHEQYF
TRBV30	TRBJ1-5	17	CAWSPNRGQSRNQPQHF
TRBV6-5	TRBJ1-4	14	CASRRQGPNEKLFF
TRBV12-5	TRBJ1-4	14	CASGSRTGNEKLFF
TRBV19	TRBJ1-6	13	CASVGTGDRPLHF
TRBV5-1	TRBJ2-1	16	CASSNIAGGSYNEQFF
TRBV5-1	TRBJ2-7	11	CATPRWERQYF
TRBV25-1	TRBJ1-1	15	CASSEIGRGRAEAFF
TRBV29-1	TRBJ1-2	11	CSVSTGGGYTF
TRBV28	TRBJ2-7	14	CASSLPGGHYEQYF
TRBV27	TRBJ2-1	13	CASSSGPFGEQFF
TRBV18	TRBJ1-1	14	CASSPSAGNTEAFF
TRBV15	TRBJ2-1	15	CATSRARQGGNEQFF
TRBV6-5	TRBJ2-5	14	CASSYGAARETQYF
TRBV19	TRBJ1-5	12	CASSISGQPQHF
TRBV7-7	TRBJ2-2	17	CASSLGGTSRGTGELFF
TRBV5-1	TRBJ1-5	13	CASSLTGDQPQHF
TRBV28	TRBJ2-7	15	CASSSPTGGLYEQYF